Listed here are 21 T cell receptor beta chains from one sample, sequenced in a study of blood T cell repertoires in COVID-19. Profiled with immunoSEQ multiplex PCR; TCRdb holds only in-frame clones, not every one. The sample carries about 78,000 clones, nearly 90% recorded once. Sequencing was done on a sample of peripheral blood. The receptor source for this set is a man aged 65 to 79 with active or convalescent COVID-19.

This clone was observed once. The chain joins TRBV7-9 to TRBJ2-7; the match to TRBD1 covers 10 bases. Germline CDR1 is SEHNR and CDR2 is FQNEAQ (reference sequence). With 3 bases clipped from V and 6 bases from J, the junction kept 8 bases outside the gene matches. The CDR3 loop spans 15 amino acids. The CDR3 nucleotides are TGTGCCAGCAGCTTTTCGGGGGGACAGGGGCCCGAGCAGTACTTC. Its protein is CASSFSGGQGPEQYF.

The V gene is TRBV19, the J gene TRBJ2-1; the match to TRBD2 covers 10 bases. The trim removed 8 bases at V and 6 bases at J, leaving 10 bases unmatched. This CDR3 has 15 residues. Germline V gene data show CDR1 as LNHDA and CDR2 as SQIVND (reference sequence). CDR3 protein: CASCYSGRRGNEQFF. The CDR3 DNA reads as TGTGCCAGTTGTTATAGCGGGAGGAGGGGCAATGAGCAGTTCTTC.

The chain employs TRBV18 and TRBJ2-7; D is possibly TRBD1 (6 bases). Per germline, CDR1 KGHSH and CDR2 LQKENI. This CDR3 is 14 amino acids long. Trimming removed 6 bases at V and 3 bases at J, with 15 bases between. CDR3 amino acids: CASSADRNYYEQYF. CDR3 sequence (DNA): TGTGCCAGCTCCGCAGACAGGAACTACTACGAGCAGTACTTC. Variable domain in full (rest from reference TRBV18 and TRBJ2-7): NAGVMQNPRHLVRRRGQEARLRCSPMKGHSHVYWYRQLPEEGLKFMVYLQKENIIDESGMPKERFSAEFPKEGPSILRIQQVVRGDSAAYFCASSADRNYYEQYFGPGTRLTVT.

This clone showed up just once. The CDR3 nucleotides read TGTGCCAGCAGCCCAAAGACAGGGTATAATTCACCCCTCCACTTT. It specifies CASSPKTGYNSPLHF. The chain joins TRBV7-2 to TRBJ1-6; 7 nucleotides agree with TRBD1. The V segment lost 5 bases and the J segment 4 bases; nucleotides outside the gene matches: 5. This CDR3 comprises 15 residues. Per germline, CDR1 SGHTA and CDR2 FQGNSA.

The chain is built from TRBV19 and TRBJ1-3, with D possibly TRBD1 on 6 matching bases. The V gene lost 4 bases and the J gene lost 2 bases, with 9 bases spanning the gap. CDR3 size: 14 residues. The germline V gene encodes CDR1 LNHDA and CDR2 SQIVND (reference sequence). CDR3: CASSTTGTGNTIYF. In DNA, the CDR3 is TGTGCCAGTAGTACTACAGGGACTGGAAACACCATATATTTT.

The V gene is TRBV7-3, the J gene TRBJ2-1, with 11 bases aligning to TRBD1. The J segment lost 5 bases and the V segment lost 4 bases, leaving 4 bases of the junction unmatched. This CDR3 has 15 amino acids. Per the germline V gene, CDR1 is SGHTA and CDR2 is FQGTGA. As DNA, the CDR3 is TGTGCCAGCAGCTCGGACAGGGGGCTACACAATGAGCAGTTCTTC. Its translation is CASSSDRGLHNEQFF.

The gene calls are TRBV5-1 and TRBJ2-7; 9 positions match TRBD1. With V trimmed by 7 bases and J by 0 bases, 2 bases remained unmatched. The CDR3 has 13 amino acids. CDR1 and CDR2 from the germline V gene are SGHRS and YFSETQ. For the CDR3, the DNA is TGCGCCAGCCGACAGGGGGGCTCCTACGAGCAGTACTTC. This sequence encodes CASRQGGSYEQYF.

This clone was counted a single time. The chain employs TRBV15 and TRBJ2-7, with 7 bases fitting TRBD1. The CDR3 length is 18 residues. Germline V CDR1 and CDR2: LNHNV, YYDKDF (reference sequence). J gave up 7 bases and V 2 bases, and 20 bases lay outside the gene matches. The CDR3 DNA follows: TGTGCCACCAGCAGATTCATCTTCGCGACAGGGACCGAGCGGGAGCAGTACTTC. Amino acid sequence: CATSRFIFATGTEREQYF.

This clone is a singleton in its sample. The chain has TRBV5-1 and TRBJ1-2; D possibly corresponds to TRBD1 (6 bases). Trimming removed 2 bases from V and 6 bases from J, with 14 bases in between. The CDR3 is made up of 14 amino acids. The V gene's germline CDR1 is SGHRS and CDR2 YFSETQ. CDR3 DNA sequence: TGCGCCAGCAGCTTAGCGGGGGCGCGGAATGGCTACACCTTC. Translation gives CASSLAGARNGYTF.

The rearrangement links TRBV5-1 to TRBJ2-2, with 8 bases aligning to TRBD2. There are 14 residues in the CDR3. Germline V lookup: CDR1 SGHRS, CDR2 YFSETQ. V shed 7 bases and J 0 bases; nucleotides not matched to a gene: 2. In DNA, the CDR3 is TGCGCCAGCCAACTAGCGGCGAACACCGGGGAGCTGTTTTTT. It specifies CASQLAANTGELFF.

This chain joins TRBV27 and TRBJ2-3, with 7 nucleotides matching TRBD1. With V trimmed by 4 bases and J by 2 bases, 6 bases remained unmatched. Germline lookup yields CDR1 MNHEY and CDR2 SMNVEV (reference sequence). The CDR3 has 15 residues. CDR3 in DNA: TGTGCCAGCAGTTCCTACAGGGGAAACACAGATACGCAGTATTTT. Its translation: CASSSYRGNTDTQYF.

The chain combines TRBV2 with TRBJ2-7; TRBD2 aligns across 9 bases. The CDR3 sequence is 14 residues long. Trimming at V came to 6 bases and at J to 1 base, leaving 4 bases not matched to a gene. Germline CDR1 SNHLY, CDR2 FYNNEI. In DNA, the CDR3 is TGTGCCAGCAGCGGCGGGAGGGCTTCCTACGAGCAGTACTTC. This sequence encodes CASSGGRASYEQYF.

V usage is TRBV19 and J usage is TRBJ1-2, with D maybe TRBD1 (5 bases). V lost 5 bases to trimming and J lost 2 bases, with 15 bases between them. The CDR3 loop spans 15 amino acids. The germline CDR1 and CDR2 sequences are LNHDA and SQIVND (reference sequence). The CDR3 DNA reads TGTGCCAGTAGTTCTGGACATTCGTGGAACTATGGCTACACCTTC. The encoded protein is CASSSGHSWNYGYTF.

This chain connects TRBV10-3 to TRBJ2-1, with 10 bases lining up with TRBD2. Germline CDR1 reads ENHRY; CDR2 reads SYGVKD. Trimming removed 4 bases from V and 0 bases from J; junction bases left unmatched: 0. CDR3 length: 15 amino acids. CDR3 protein: CAISASGGSYNEQFF. In DNA form, the CDR3 reads TGTGCCATCAGTGCTAGCGGGGGCTCCTACAATGAGCAGTTCTTC.

The chain employs TRBV11-3 and TRBJ1-1; D is undetermined. The V and J ends lost 0 bases and 3 bases respectively, with 5 bases between them. This CDR3 region has 13 residues. Germline V gene lookup returns CDR1 SGHNT and CDR2 YENEEA. The CDR3, as DNA: TGTGCCAGCAGCTTAGATGTCGACACTGAAGCTTTCTTT. Translated, it gives CASSLDVDTEAFF.

This clone appeared once. The V and J genes are TRBV5-5 and TRBJ1-1; no definite D call. This CDR3 spans 14 amino acids. Germline V lookup: CDR1 SGHKS, CDR2 YYEKEE (reference sequence). Trimming pared 2 bases from V and 2 bases from J, leaving 10 bases between. The CDR3 sequence is CASSFGSANTEAFF. CDR3 nucleotides: TGTGCCAGCAGCTTTGGGAGCGCTAACACTGAAGCTTTCTTT.

V gene TRBV9 combines with J gene TRBJ2-7; 7 bases are a match to TRBD1. This CDR3 is built from 12 residues. J lost 7 bases, V lost 5 bases, and 6 bases had no gene match. The germline V gene encodes CDR1 SGDLS and CDR2 YYNGEE. CDR3 region: CASSRTGEEQYF. The CDR3 DNA is TGTGCCAGCAGTCGAACAGGGGAAGAGCAGTACTTC.

J is TRBJ2-5 and V is TRBV5-1, with TRBD1 matching 9 bases. This CDR3 spans 13 amino acids. Germline V gives CDR1 SGHRS, CDR2 YFSETQ. Trimming took 2 bases from V and 5 from J; bases not matched to a gene: 1. The CDR3 sequence: CASSFGQGETQYF. As DNA, the CDR3 is TGCGCCAGCAGCTTTGGACAGGGGGAGACCCAGTACTTC.

The chain has TRBV6-1 and TRBJ1-1, with TRBD1 as a possible D gene (5 bases). Per germline, CDR1 MNHNS and CDR2 SASEGT. This CDR3 has 15 residues. V was pared by 2 bases and J by 6 bases, with 16 bases between. The CDR3 sequence is CASSESGGVGAEAFF. In DNA, the CDR3 is TGTGCCAGCAGTGAATCGGGGGGGGTTGGTGCTGAAGCTTTCTTT.

The sample holds a few counts of this clone. V is TRBV7-6 and J is TRBJ1-3; D remains unclear. Germline CDR1 and CDR2: SGHVS and FNYEAQ. CDR3 length: 16 amino acids. Trimming took 4 bases from V and 0 from J, leaving 13 bases between them. The DNA of the CDR3 is TGTGCCAGCAGCTCCCGTCCGGGAAACTCTGGAAACACCATATATTTT. It encodes CASSSRPGNSGNTIYF.

This sequence joins TRBV6-5 and TRBJ2-1; 8 bases are a match to TRBD2. Germline lookup yields CDR1 MNHEY and CDR2 SVGAGI. CDR3 length: 14 residues. Trimming at V came to 10 bases and at J to 6 bases, leaving 11 bases not matched to a gene. The CDR3 loop is CATGALAGINEQFF. Written as DNA, the CDR3 is TGTGCCACCGGGGCGCTAGCGGGTATCAATGAGCAGTTCTTC.